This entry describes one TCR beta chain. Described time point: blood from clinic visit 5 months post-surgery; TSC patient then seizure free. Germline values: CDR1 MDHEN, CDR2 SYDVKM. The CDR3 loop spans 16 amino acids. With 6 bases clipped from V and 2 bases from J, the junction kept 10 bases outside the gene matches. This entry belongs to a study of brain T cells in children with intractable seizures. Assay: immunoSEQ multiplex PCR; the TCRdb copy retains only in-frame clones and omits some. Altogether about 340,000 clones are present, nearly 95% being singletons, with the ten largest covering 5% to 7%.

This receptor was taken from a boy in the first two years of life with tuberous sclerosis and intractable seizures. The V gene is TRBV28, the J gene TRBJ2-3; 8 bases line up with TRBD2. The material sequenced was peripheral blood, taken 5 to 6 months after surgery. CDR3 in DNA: TGTGCCAGCAGCCTCAGCGGGGGCCTTAACACAGATACGCAGTATTTT. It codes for CASSLSGGLNTDTQYF.